The following is a T cell receptor beta chain sequence with its context. The CDR3 contains 13 residues. Germline loops: CDR1 KGHSH, CDR2 LQKENI. Trimming cost V 2 bases and J 2 bases, with 7 bases left between them. The data derive from a study of blood T cell repertoires in COVID-19. Study-wide context: In each case, the material was cDNA or gDNA derived from T cells, B-cell-depleted T cells, or PBMCs.

Original processing notes: Nucleated cell counts were estimated from reference gene primer amplification. This table comes from immunoSEQ multiplex PCR, and its TCRdb copy is limited to in-frame clones, with some not included. The DNA was the basis for D and trimming; V, J and clone size are from that table. The sample contains about 240,000 clones, roughly 90% of which appear only once. Recovered status in Cohort 3 required two negative PCRs, clearance, or symptom resolution. The chain uses TRBV18 and TRBJ2-7; D call uncertain. Sequenced: PBMCs or T cells enriched from blood (not recorded which). This TCR came from a woman in her 30s who had recovered from COVID-19. CDR3 bases: TGTGCCAGCTCACCAGCCGAGGCCTACGAGCAGTACTTC. Protein: CASSPAEAYEQYF. Complete variable domain (other parts from reference TRBV18 and TRBJ2-7): NAGVMQNPRHLVRRRGQEARLRCSPMKGHSHVYWYRQLPEEGLKFMVYLQKENIIDESGMPKERFSAEFPKEGPSILRIQQVVRGDSAAYFCASSPAEAYEQYFGPGTRLTVT.